This TCR beta chain was recorded in a study of T cells in Graves' hyperthyroidism and ophthalmopathy. Study-wide points: A 13 V-J model separated ophthalmopathy from stable hyperthyroidism.

V was clipped by 3 bases and J by 2 bases; unmatched bases: 2. This CDR3 has 14 residues. The germline V gene has CDR1 SGHTA and CDR2 FQGNSA. Diagnosis relied on clinical symptoms, serum thyroxine and TRAb, thyroid ultrasound and orbital computed tomography. Points on this clonotype: Its antigen is unidentified.

RNA transcripts yielded amplified TCR beta CDR3 regions. First-round RT-PCR targeting the TCR CDR3 was performed with the HTBI primer set. In TCRdb, the multiplex PCR reads were re-called with MiXCR into one record per CDR3 protein. The sample lists about 400,000 distinct CDR3 sequences, about 15% occurring once. The clonotype was recovered from a woman in her twenties or thirties with Graves' hyperthyroidism. The chain joins TRBV7-2 to TRBJ2-7; TRBD2 agrees at 9 bases. Sequencing was performed on blood. CDR3 amino acids: CASSFAGGTYEQYF. The CDR3 region has the DNA TGTGCCAGCAGCTTCGCGGGAGGGACCTACGAGCAGTACTTC.